A selection of T cell receptor beta chains follows, all from one sample in a study of cytomegalovirus exposure and HLA in healthy donors. This table comes from immunoSEQ multiplex PCR, and its TCRdb copy is limited to in-frame clones, with some not included. The sample lists 85,000 to 120,000 clones, roughly 80% seen once, with 3.6% in the top ten. Sequenced material: PBMCs. The receptors were sampled from a man in his sixties in good health and CMV-seronegative. CDR3s include the opening cysteine and the closing phenylalanine or tryptophan. The D gene is left open where the match is weak. The listing skips clone size in some rows; elsewhere it reads once, few, many or a size class.

d_gene: TRBD1; j_gene: TRBJ1-2; v_gene: TRBV2; len: 14; abundance: NA; CDR3nt: TGTGCCAGCAGTGAATGGGGACAGAACTATGGCTACACCTTC; CDR3aa: CASSEWGQNYGYTF
d_gene: TRBD1; j_gene: TRBJ1-5; v_gene: TRBV4-3; len: 16; abundance: NA; CDR3nt: TGCGCCAGCAGCCCGGGGACAGGTTATAGCAATCAGCCCCAGCATTTT; CDR3aa: CASSPGTGYSNQPQHF
d_gene: NA; j_gene: TRBJ2-5; v_gene: TRBV9; len: 14; abundance: NA; CDR3nt: TGTGCCAGTGATAGGACTGGAACCCAAGAGACCCAGTACTTC; CDR3aa: CASDRTGTQETQYF
d_gene: NA; j_gene: TRBJ1-2; v_gene: TRBV11-2; len: 13; abundance: NA; CDR3nt: TGTGCCAGCAGCTTAGTCAGGGGCTATGGCTACACCTTC; CDR3aa: CASSLVRGYGYTF
d_gene: NA; j_gene: TRBJ1-2; v_gene: TRBV19; len: 14; abundance: NA; CDR3nt: TGTGCCAGTAGTATAGTAGGCAGGGCCTATGGCTACACCTTC; CDR3aa: CASSIVGRAYGYTF
d_gene: TRBD2; j_gene: TRBJ2-1; v_gene: TRBV4-3; len: 16; abundance: NA; CDR3nt: TGCGCCAGCAGCGGTCATGGACTAGCGGGGGCGGATGAGCAGTTCTTC; CDR3aa: CASSGHGLAGADEQFF
d_gene: TRBD1; j_gene: TRBJ2-2; v_gene: TRBV5-1; len: 16; abundance: NA; CDR3nt: TGCGCCAGCAGCTTTCCCAGGGGGCGACTAGGCGGGGAGCTGTTTTTT; CDR3aa: CASSFPRGRLGGELFF
d_gene: NA; j_gene: TRBJ2-7; v_gene: TRBV6-5; len: 14; abundance: NA; CDR3nt: TGTGCCAGCAGCCGCACGCAGGATAGAGCTGAGCAGTACTTC; CDR3aa: CASSRTQDRAEQYF
d_gene: NA; j_gene: TRBJ1-2; v_gene: TRBV29-1; len: 12; abundance: NA; CDR3nt: TGCAGCGCGACAGAAGCTAACTATGGCTACACCTTC; CDR3aa: CSATEANYGYTF
d_gene: NA; j_gene: TRBJ1-4; v_gene: TRBV19; len: 14; abundance: NA; CDR3nt: TGTGCCAGTAGTATCGCGGGAGGCGGTGAAAAACTGTTTTTT; CDR3aa: CASSIAGGGEKLFF
d_gene: NA; j_gene: TRBJ2-5; v_gene: TRBV2; len: 11; abundance: NA; CDR3nt: TGTGCCAGTCGGTCTCTAGAGACCCAGTACTTC; CDR3aa: CASRSLETQYF
d_gene: NA; j_gene: TRBJ2-3; v_gene: TRBV7-2; len: 15; abundance: once; CDR3nt: TGTGCCAGCAGCCTTACTCATACCACCACAGATACGCAGTATTTT; CDR3aa: CASSLTHTTTDTQYF
d_gene: TRBD1; j_gene: TRBJ1-6; v_gene: TRBV30; len: 16; abundance: NA; CDR3nt: TGTGCCTGGAAGAGGGGGCAGAGCTCCTATAATTCACCCCTCCACTTT; CDR3aa: CAWKRGQSSYNSPLHF
d_gene: TRBD1; j_gene: TRBJ1-1; v_gene: TRBV6-1; len: 14; abundance: once; CDR3nt: TGTGCCAGCAGAACAGGGGGCCGCGGCACTGAAGCTTTCTTT; CDR3aa: CASRTGGRGTEAFF
d_gene: NA; j_gene: TRBJ2-2; v_gene: TRBV5-1; len: 15; abundance: few; CDR3nt: TGCGCCAGCAGCGGCGCAGGGGCTCAAGCCGGGGAGCTGTTTTTT; CDR3aa: CASSGAGAQAGELFF
d_gene: TRBD1; j_gene: TRBJ1-2; v_gene: TRBV6-1; len: 12; abundance: once; CDR3nt: TGTGCCAGCAGTGATAGACAGGGGAGCTACACCTTC; CDR3aa: CASSDRQGSYTF
d_gene: TRBD2; j_gene: TRBJ2-1; v_gene: TRBV7-2; len: 15; abundance: NA; CDR3nt: TGTGCCAGCAGCTTAGTGGCGCGGGGGGATAATGAGCAGTTCTTC; CDR3aa: CASSLVARGDNEQFF
d_gene: TRBD1; j_gene: TRBJ2-1; v_gene: TRBV7-3; len: 15; abundance: NA; CDR3nt: TGTGCCAGCAGCTTTCAGGCCCGGGACAGCAATGAGCAGTTCTTC; CDR3aa: CASSFQARDSNEQFF
d_gene: NA; j_gene: TRBJ2-2; v_gene: TRBV18; len: 14; abundance: NA; CDR3nt: TGTGCCAGCTCACCACAGGGGGACACCGGGGAGCTGTTTTTT; CDR3aa: CASSPQGDTGELFF
d_gene: TRBD1; j_gene: TRBJ2-5; v_gene: TRBV7-2; len: 17; abundance: NA; CDR3nt: TGTGCCAGCAGCTTAGGGGAAGGGACAGGGTATCAAGAGACCCAGTACTTC; CDR3aa: CASSLGEGTGYQETQYF
d_gene: NA; j_gene: TRBJ2-2; v_gene: TRBV5-1; len: 13; abundance: NA; CDR3nt: TGCGCCAGCGGTAGGGGTCCCACCGGGGAGCTGTTTTTT; CDR3aa: CASGRGPTGELFF
d_gene: NA; j_gene: TRBJ1-1; v_gene: TRBV7-2; len: 14; abundance: NA; CDR3nt: TGTGCCAGCAGCTTCCAGGGTCTGAACACTGAAGCTTTCTTT; CDR3aa: CASSFQGLNTEAFF
d_gene: NA; j_gene: TRBJ1-2; v_gene: TRBV6-4; len: 11; abundance: NA; CDR3nt: TGTGCCAGCAGTTCAGGGTCTGGCTACACCTTC; CDR3aa: CASSSGSGYTF
d_gene: NA; j_gene: TRBJ1-2; v_gene: TRBV9; len: 13; abundance: few; CDR3nt: TGTGCCAGCAGCGCCCCAGGGTTTGAGGGCTACACCTTC; CDR3aa: CASSAPGFEGYTF
d_gene: NA; j_gene: TRBJ1-6; v_gene: TRBV5-1; len: 16; abundance: NA; CDR3nt: TGCGCCAGCAGCTTGGATGCGAGGACAGAGATGGTGGCCCTCCACTTT; CDR3aa: CASSLDARTEMVALHF
d_gene: NA; j_gene: TRBJ2-3; v_gene: TRBV7-9; len: 15; abundance: few; CDR3nt: TGTGCCAGCAGCCCCGGGGGGCTAGGCACAGATACGCAGTATTTT; CDR3aa: CASSPGGLGTDTQYF
d_gene: NA; j_gene: TRBJ1-5; v_gene: TRBV5-5; len: 15; abundance: NA; CDR3nt: TGTGCCAGCAGCTCCCAGGGGAATAGCAATCAGCCCCAGCATTTT; CDR3aa: CASSSQGNSNQPQHF
d_gene: TRBD1; j_gene: TRBJ1-4; v_gene: TRBV29-1; len: 11; abundance: NA; CDR3nt: TGCAGCGTAGGGGCGGGACAGGAACTGTTTTTT; CDR3aa: CSVGAGQELFF
d_gene: NA; j_gene: TRBJ1-4; v_gene: TRBV2; len: 12; abundance: NA; CDR3nt: TGTGCCAGCGGGACTGGCGTTGAAAAACTGTTTTTT; CDR3aa: CASGTGVEKLFF
d_gene: TRBD1; j_gene: TRBJ1-6; v_gene: TRBV5-1; len: 15; abundance: NA; CDR3nt: TGCGCCAGCAGCGGGGGGACAGGGGATAATTCACCCCTCCACTTT; CDR3aa: CASSGGTGDNSPLHF
d_gene: TRBD2; j_gene: TRBJ2-3; v_gene: TRBV9; len: 16; abundance: NA; CDR3nt: TGTGCCAGCAGCGTAGTGCCTAGCGGCTCCACAGATACGCAGTATTTT; CDR3aa: CASSVVPSGSTDTQYF
d_gene: NA; j_gene: TRBJ1-6; v_gene: TRBV2; len: 14; abundance: NA; CDR3nt: TGTGCCAGCAGTGGCCGACTCGACGATTCACCCCTCCACTTT; CDR3aa: CASSGRLDDSPLHF
d_gene: NA; j_gene: TRBJ1-3; v_gene: TRBV7-2; len: 16; abundance: NA; CDR3nt: TGTGCCAGCAGCTTAGCATTGCTTCGGGGGGGAAACACCATATATTTT; CDR3aa: CASSLALLRGGNTIYF
d_gene: TRBD1; j_gene: TRBJ2-3; v_gene: TRBV7-3; len: 16; abundance: once; CDR3nt: TGTGCCAGCAGCGTCGGGACAGGGGCTAGCACAGATACGCAGTATTTT; CDR3aa: CASSVGTGASTDTQYF
d_gene: NA; j_gene: TRBJ1-2; v_gene: TRBV4-3; len: 15; abundance: NA; CDR3nt: TGCGCCAGCAGCCAAGGCCGCCGCGGAGGGTATGGCTACACCTTC; CDR3aa: CASSQGRRGGYGYTF
d_gene: NA; j_gene: TRBJ2-1; v_gene: TRBV29-1; len: 12; abundance: once; CDR3nt: TGCAGCGTTACTCGGCGAGGTGGTGAGCAGTTCTTC; CDR3aa: CSVTRRGGEQFF
d_gene: TRBD1; j_gene: TRBJ2-5; v_gene: TRBV7-6; len: 15; abundance: NA; CDR3nt: TGTGCCAGCAGCCGCGTTCAGGGGGCCGGGGAGACCCAGTACTTC; CDR3aa: CASSRVQGAGETQYF
d_gene: TRBD2; j_gene: TRBJ2-3; v_gene: TRBV9; len: 18; abundance: NA; CDR3nt: TGTGCCAGCAGCCCGAGGATCGGGGCGGGGGGGAACCTAGATACGCAGTATTTT; CDR3aa: CASSPRIGAGGNLDTQYF
d_gene: TRBD1; j_gene: TRBJ1-2; v_gene: TRBV7-2; len: 13; abundance: NA; CDR3nt: TGTGCCAGCAGACAGGGGGCTAACTATGGCTACACCTTC; CDR3aa: CASRQGANYGYTF
d_gene: TRBD1; j_gene: TRBJ2-2; v_gene: TRBV6-5; len: 14; abundance: NA; CDR3nt: TGTGCCAGCAGTTACGCAGGGGGCACCGGGGAGCTGTTTTTT; CDR3aa: CASSYAGGTGELFF
d_gene: NA; j_gene: TRBJ1-2; v_gene: TRBV7-2; len: 13; abundance: NA; CDR3nt: TGTGCCAGCAGTCCAAAGGGGGTGAGTGGCTACACCTTC; CDR3aa: CASSPKGVSGYTF
d_gene: NA; j_gene: TRBJ2-2; v_gene: TRBV5-4; len: 15; abundance: NA; CDR3nt: TGTGCCAGCAGCTCTCCTACAGGGCCCCCCGGGGAGCTGTTTTTT; CDR3aa: CASSSPTGPPGELFF
d_gene: TRBD1; j_gene: TRBJ2-5; v_gene: TRBV18; len: 15; abundance: few; CDR3nt: TGTGCCAGCTCACCAAATTGGGACAGCCAAGAGACCCAGTACTTC; CDR3aa: CASSPNWDSQETQYF